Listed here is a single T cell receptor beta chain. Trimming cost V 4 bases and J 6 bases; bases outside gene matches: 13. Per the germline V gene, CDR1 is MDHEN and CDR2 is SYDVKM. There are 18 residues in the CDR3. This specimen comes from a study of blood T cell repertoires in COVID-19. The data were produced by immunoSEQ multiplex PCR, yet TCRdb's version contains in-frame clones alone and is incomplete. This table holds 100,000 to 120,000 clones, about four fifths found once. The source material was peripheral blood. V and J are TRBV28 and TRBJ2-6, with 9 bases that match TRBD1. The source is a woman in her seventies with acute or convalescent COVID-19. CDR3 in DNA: TGTGCCAGCAGTTCCCTTGACAGGGGGATAAGAGCGGCCAACGTCCTGACTTTC. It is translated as CASSSLDRGIRAANVLTF.